Here is one T cell receptor beta chain with its context. Methods used by the authors: Nucleated cell number was recorded as an estimate derived from reference gene primer amplification. Using immunoSEQ multiplex PCR, the repertoire was profiled, and TCRdb retains in-frame clones only, with some absent. V and J calls and clone size are those listed in that table; D and trimming were worked out from the DNA. The sample consists of under 150,000 clones, almost 80% of them appearing once. This entry comes from a study of blood T cell repertoires in COVID-19. Study summary: Spain, Italy and the United States supplied samples that represented acute and convalescent COVID-19.

Trimming took 6 bases from V and 1 from J; bases not matched to a gene: 10. CDR3 length: 17 amino acids. CDR1 and CDR2 (germline): KGHSH, LQKENI. Sequenced input: peripheral blood. The chain has TRBV18 and TRBJ1-5; 9 nucleotides match TRBD1. The TCR sequence derives from a human donor in a cohort sampled during active COVID-19. CDR3 bases: TGTGCCAGCTCTCCGGGACAGGGAGTATACAGCAATCAGCCCCAGCATTTT. This encodes CASSPGQGVYSNQPQHF. The full variable domain, in which reference TRBV18 and TRBJ1-5 provide the parts outside the CDR3, is NAGVMQNPRHLVRRRGQEARLRCSPMKGHSHVYWYRQLPEEGLKFMVYLQKENIIDESGMPKERFSAEFPKEGPSILRIQQVVRGDSAAYFCASSPGQGVYSNQPQHFGDGTRLSIL.